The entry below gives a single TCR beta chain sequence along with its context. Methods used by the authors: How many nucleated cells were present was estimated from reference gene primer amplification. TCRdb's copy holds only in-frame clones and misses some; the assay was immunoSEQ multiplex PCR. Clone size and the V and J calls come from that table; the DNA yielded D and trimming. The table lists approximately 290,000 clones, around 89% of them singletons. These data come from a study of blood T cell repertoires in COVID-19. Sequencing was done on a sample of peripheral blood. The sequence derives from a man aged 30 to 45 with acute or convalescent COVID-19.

CDR3 loop: CASSPHRGQETQYF. The DNA for the CDR3 is TGTGCCAGCAGCCCGCACAGGGGCCAAGAGACCCAGTACTTC. The V gene is TRBV11-3, the J gene TRBJ2-5; TRBD1 agrees at 7 bases. Germline V gene data show CDR1 as SGHNT and CDR2 as YENEEA. V was pared by 5 bases and J by 1 base, with 4 bases of the junction left unmatched. This CDR3 is built from 14 residues.